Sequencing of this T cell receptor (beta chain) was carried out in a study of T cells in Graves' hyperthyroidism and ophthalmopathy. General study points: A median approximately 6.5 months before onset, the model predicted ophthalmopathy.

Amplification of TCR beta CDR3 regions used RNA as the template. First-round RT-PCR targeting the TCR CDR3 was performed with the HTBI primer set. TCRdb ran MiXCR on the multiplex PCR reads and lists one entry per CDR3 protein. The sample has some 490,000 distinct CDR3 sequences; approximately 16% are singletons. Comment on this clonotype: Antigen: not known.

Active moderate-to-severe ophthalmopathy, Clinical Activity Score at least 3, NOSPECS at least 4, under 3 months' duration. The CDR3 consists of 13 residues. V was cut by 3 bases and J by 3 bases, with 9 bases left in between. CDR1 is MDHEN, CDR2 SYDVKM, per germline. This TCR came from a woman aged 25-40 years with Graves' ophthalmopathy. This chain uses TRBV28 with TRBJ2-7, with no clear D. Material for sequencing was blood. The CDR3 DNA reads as TGTGCCAGCAGTTTTAACAGTCACTACGAGCAGTACTTC. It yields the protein CASSFNSHYEQYF.